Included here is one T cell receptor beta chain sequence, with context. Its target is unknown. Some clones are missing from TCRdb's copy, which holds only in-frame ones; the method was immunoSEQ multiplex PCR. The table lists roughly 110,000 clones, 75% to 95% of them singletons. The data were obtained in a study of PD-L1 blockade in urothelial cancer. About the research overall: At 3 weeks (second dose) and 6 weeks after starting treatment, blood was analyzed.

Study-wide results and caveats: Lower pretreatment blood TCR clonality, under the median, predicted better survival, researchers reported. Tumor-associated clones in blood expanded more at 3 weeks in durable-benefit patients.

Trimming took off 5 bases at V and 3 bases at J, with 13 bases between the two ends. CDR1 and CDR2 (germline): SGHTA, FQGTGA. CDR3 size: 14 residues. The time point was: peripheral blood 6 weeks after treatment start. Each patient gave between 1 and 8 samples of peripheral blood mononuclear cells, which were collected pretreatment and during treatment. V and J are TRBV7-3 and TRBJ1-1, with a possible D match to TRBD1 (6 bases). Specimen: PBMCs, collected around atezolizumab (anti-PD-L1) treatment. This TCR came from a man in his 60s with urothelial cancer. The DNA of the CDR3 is TGTGCCAGCAGCACTCGACAGGACGACACTGAAGCTTTCTTT. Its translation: CASSTRQDDTEAFF. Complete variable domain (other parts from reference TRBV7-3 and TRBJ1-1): GAGVSQTPSNKVTEKGKYVELRCDPISGHTALYWYRQSLGQGPEFLIYFQGTGAADDSGLPNDRFFAVRPEGSVSTLKIQRTERGDSAVYLCASSTRQDDTEAFFGQGTRLTVV.